The present TCR beta chain was sequenced within a study of T cells in localized non-small cell lung cancer (dated by TCRdb to the early 2020s). Study-level background: T cell repertoires of 236 early-stage NSCLC patients were analyzed, with tumors being compared against uninvolved tumor-adjacent lungs. The cohort consisted of approximately 240 treatment-naive NSCLC patients whose localized lung tumors had been resected. Of the NSCLC patients, about 130 were male and roughly 110 were female, and the mean age was approximately 66 years. Broader findings and caveats from the paper: Longer overall survival was associated with higher T cell density in blood, whereas shorter survival was associated with higher clonality in adjacent lung. A median of 57 of the top 100 tumor clones turned up in the paired uninvolved adjacent lung, and 25 to 35 of those clones also ranked among the top 100 of that same adjacent lung. Since the design was exploratory, TCR variables were selected using unadjusted p-values with no false-discovery rate correction. Because multi-region sequencing of the tumors was not done, intratumor heterogeneity could not be ruled out. Uninvolved tumor-adjacent lung showed the highest T cell clonality, higher than tumor, which suggests more focused antigenic responses in the adjacent lung.

TCR beta CDR3 regions were sequenced from DNA using the immunoSEQ Assay. On the authors' methods: T cell density was computed as TCR beta template counts normalized to usable DNA estimated by amplifying housekeeping genes. Richness was estimated with the preseqR package, extrapolating to 400,000 templates for PBMC samples and 120,000 templates for tissue samples. Clonality was calculated as one minus Pielou's evenness. Differential abundance testing on productive amino-acid clonotypes, with a minimum total count of 5 and an alpha of 0.1, was used to identify tissue-enriched TCRs. The Jaccard Index and the Morisita Overlap Index were used to quantify repertoire overlap between compartments. GLIPH clustered TCR beta CDR3s with public tetramer-defined viral CDR3s; viral motifs required at least three viral sequences plus V-gene enrichment. The table was pulled from immuneACCESS by TCRdb, which kept in-frame rearrangements only. Such tables lose some clones; where checked, under half of the loss comes from unresolved V genes, and the rest has no known cause. D and trimming come from the DNA, and the V and J calls and clone size come from that table. The sample table shows tens of thousands of clones, and 86% are seen once. Clones ranked in the top ten supply 15% to 20% of the sample.

As regards this clone: Its antigen remains undetermined. Per-nucleotide qualities are absent, and no much larger clonotype sits a single base away.

At diagnosis, tumor, uninvolved tumor-adjacent lung and peripheral blood were collected and then preserved as a mix of FFPE and fresh-frozen material. For TCR repertoire profiling, the blood samples were analyzed as peripheral blood mononuclear cells. V trim: 1 base; J trim: 3 bases; unmatched bases: 3. The CDR3 holds 16 amino acids from the cysteine to the phenylalanine. Just CDR3 DNA is preserved here, 48 bases in frame from base 1. Reading the germline V gene gives CDR1 KGHSH and CDR2 LQKENI. Source: peripheral blood, taken before any cancer treatment. The receptor comes from an older male donor with stage III squamous cell lung carcinoma. This sequence uses TRBV18 and TRBJ2-1; TRBD2 lines up with 10 middle nucleotides. For the CDR3, the sequence is CASSPLASGSYNEQFF. The nucleotide sequence reads as follows: TGTGCCAGCTCACCACTAGCTAGCGGGAGCTACAATGAGCAGTTCTTC.